Below, 31 T cell receptor beta chains from the same sample are listed, as sequenced in a study of identical twins. TCRdb re-derived calls from the 5' RACE reads in MiXCR, one entry per CDR3 protein. The data show hundreds of thousands of distinct CDR3 sequences, with about 12% seen just once and 1.5% to 2% held by the top ten. A further study also used this sample, focusing on yellow fever vaccine responses in identical twins.

Specimen: PBMCs. The receptors come from a woman aged 18-30 years in good health.

This clonotype was found a few times. The chain recombines TRBV7-9 with TRBJ1-1; 9 bases line up with TRBD1. The CDR3 has 14 residues. From germline, CDR1 is SEHNR and CDR2 FQNEAQ (reference sequence). Germline trimming cut 5 bases from V and 6 bases from J; bases unmatched to any gene: 7. CDR3 loop: CASSNWDRAPEAFF. CDR3 nucleotide sequence: TGTGCCAGCAGCAATTGGGACAGGGCCCCTGAAGCTTTCTTT.

There are a few counts of this clonotype. The V gene is TRBV29-1, the J gene TRBJ2-1; maybe TRBD2 (5 bases). This CDR3 contains 12 residues. V lost 4 bases and J 4 bases, leaving 8 bases between the germline ends. The germline V gene has CDR1 SQVTM and CDR2 ANQGSEA. Here the CDR3 reads CSVVREYNEQFF. Here the CDR3 DNA reads TGCAGCGTTGTAAGGGAGTACAATGAGCAGTTCTTC.

In its sample, this clonotype was seen many times. This chain joins TRBV5-1 and TRBJ2-7, with 8 bases fitting TRBD2. Germline values: CDR1 SGHRS, CDR2 YFSETQ. The CDR3 sequence is 14 residues long. V dropped 8 bases and J dropped 1; count of bases not matched to a gene: 8. DNA of the CDR3: TGCGCCAGTAAGGATAGCGGGGATTCCTACGAGCAGTACGTC. Its protein is CASKDSGDSYEQYV.

The chain combines TRBV18 with TRBJ2-7, with a possible D match to TRBD2 (6 bases). This CDR3 has 15 amino acids. Germline V gene data show CDR1 as KGHSH and CDR2 as LQKENI. V was clipped by 5 bases and J by 4 bases, with 18 bases between them. The CDR3 spells CASSVRGEGRYEQYF. The DNA of the CDR3 is TGTGCCAGCTCAGTACGGGGCGAAGGGAGGTACGAGCAGTACTTC.

The J gene is TRBJ2-1, the V gene TRBV27; the match to TRBD1 covers 8 bases. Trimming removed 0 bases from V and 9 bases from J; junction bases left unmatched: 10. Germline CDR1 is MNHEY and CDR2 is SMNVEV (reference sequence). The CDR3 consists of 16 residues. CDR3 amino acids: CASSLSFGQGYGEQFF. In nucleotides, the CDR3 is TGTGCCAGCAGTTTATCTTTTGGACAGGGTTACGGTGAGCAGTTCTTC.

V and J are TRBV7-9 and TRBJ2-5, with TRBD2 identical over 8 bases. In germline, CDR1 is SEHNR, CDR2 FQNEAQ (reference sequence). V shed 8 bases, J shed 1 base, and the junction held 3 bases outside the gene matches. CDR3 length: 13 amino acids. CDR3 nucleotides: TGTGCCAGCGAACGGGGGGGCCAAGAGACCCAGTACTTC. This sequence encodes CASERGGQETQYF.

This clonotype was observed a handful of times. The V gene is TRBV7-9, the J gene TRBJ2-5; D possibly corresponds to TRBD1 (6 bases). Germline V gives CDR1 SEHNR, CDR2 FQNEAQ (reference sequence). This CDR3 spans 15 amino acids. The germline V and J ends were trimmed by 5 bases and 0 bases, with 13 bases remaining between them. The CDR3 sequence: CASSPGVLYQETQYF. The CDR3 DNA sequence: TGTGCCAGCAGCCCAGGGGTCCTGTACCAAGAGACCCAGTACTTC. Combining the CDR3 with reference TRBV7-9 and TRBJ2-5 gives the whole variable domain DTGVSQNPRHKITKRGQNVTFRCDPISEHNRLYWYRQTLGQGPEFLTYFQNEAQLEKSRLLSDRFSAERPKGSFSTLEIQRTEQGDSAMYLCASSPGVLYQETQYFGPGTRLLVL.

The rearrangement joins TRBV5-1 to TRBJ2-7; the D gene is possibly TRBD2 (7 bases). The germline V gene has CDR1 SGHRS and CDR2 YFSETQ. V was cut by 0 bases and J by 5 bases, with 12 bases left in between. The CDR3 is 14 amino acids. The CDR3 DNA follows: TGCGCCAGCAGCTTGGGTGGGGGGGCGCACGAGCAGTACGTC. Amino acid sequence: CASSLGGGAHEQYV.

The chain couples TRBV20-1 to TRBJ2-1, with D possibly TRBD1 on 6 matching bases. Per the germline V gene, CDR1 is DFQATT and CDR2 is SNEGSKA (reference sequence). This CDR3 region has 12 residues. Trimming left V 1 base short and J 9 bases short, with 10 bases between. In DNA, the CDR3 is TGCAGTGCTAGAGCTGGACAGCTTGAGCAGTTCTTC. It codes for CSARAGQLEQFF.

This clonotype has ten or more counts. The rearrangement uses TRBV12-3 or TRBV12-4 and TRBJ2-5; D not certain. This CDR3 is built from 11 residues. The V gene lost 5 bases and the J gene lost 3 bases, with 4 bases spanning the gap. CDR3 amino acids: CASSVKETQYF. CDR3 nucleotides: TGTGCCAGCAGTGTCAAAGAGACCCAGTACTTC.

This clonotype was seen a handful of times. The gene calls are TRBV20-1 and TRBJ2-3, with D perhaps given as TRBD1 or TRBD2 (5 bases each). With 6 bases removed from V and 0 bases from J, the gap between germline ends came to 10 bases. This CDR3 region has 13 residues. Germline V CDR1 and CDR2: DFQATT, SNEGSKA (reference sequence). CDR3 in amino acids: CSARDVSTDTQYF. CDR3 bases: TGCAGTGCCAGGGACGTTAGCACAGATACGCAGTATTTT.

CDR3 bases: TGTGCCAGCAGCTTAGATCGGCTAGTCTACAATGAGCAGTTCTTC. Encoded protein: CASSLDRLVYNEQFF. The chain uses TRBV7-3 and TRBJ2-1; no clear D. Between the trimmed V and J ends, which lost 2 bases and 3 bases, there was a span of 11 bases. Per the germline V gene, CDR1 is SGHTA and CDR2 is FQGTGA. The CDR3 consists of 15 residues.

The CDR3: CSASPHSHNYGYTF. The CDR3 DNA follows: TGCAGTGCTAGTCCCCACAGTCATAACTATGGCTACACCTTC. The rearrangement uses TRBV20-1 and TRBJ1-2, with D unresolved. The ends were cut back, 3 bases at V and 1 base at J, with 12 bases in the middle. The CDR3 covers 14 residues. Germline-derived CDR1 and CDR2 are DFQATT and SNEGSKA (reference sequence).

This clonotype was seen many times. This chain links TRBV20-1 with TRBJ2-1; D call uncertain. Looked up from germline, CDR1 is DFQATT and CDR2 is SNEGSKA (reference sequence). V was shortened by 7 bases and J by 7 bases, with 8 bases between the two germline ends. The CDR3 runs 10 residues. The CDR3, as DNA: TGCAGTGTTCGTGAGAATGAGCAGTTCTTC. It codes for CSVRENEQFF.

Many counts were recorded for this clonotype. V is TRBV12-3 or TRBV12-4 and J is TRBJ2-2; a weak D match, TRBD2 (6 bases). Trimming removed 6 bases from V and 2 bases from J, with 16 bases in between. The CDR3 runs to 16 residues. CDR3 in amino acids: CASRPRDSQNTGELFF. CDR3 DNA: TGTGCCAGCAGACCCCGGGACTCCCAAAACACCGGGGAGCTGTTTTTT.

This clonotype was picked up many times. The chain links TRBV3-1 to TRBJ2-1; TRBD1 aligns across 9 bases. V lost 5 bases to trimming and J lost 5 bases; unmatched junction nucleotides: 7. The germline CDR1 and CDR2 sequences are LGHDT and YNNKEL (reference sequence). The CDR3 spans 15 residues. CDR3 nucleotide sequence: TGTGCCAGCAGCTACCGGGACAGGGACAACAATGAGCAGTTCTTC. The encoded protein is CASSYRDRDNNEQFF.

A few counts support this clonotype. The J gene is TRBJ1-5, the V gene TRBV29-1; D not certain. This CDR3 region has 15 residues. Trimming removed 4 bases at V and 0 bases at J, with 13 bases between. CDR1 and CDR2 from the germline V gene are SQVTM and ANQGSEA. As DNA, the CDR3 is TGCAGCGTTGCCCTTGGAACAAATAGCAATCAGCCCCAGCATTTT. Its protein is CSVALGTNSNQPQHF.

This clonotype was recorded at least ten times. The chain uses TRBV4-1 and TRBJ2-1; 7 bases are shared with TRBD1. From germline, CDR1 is MGHRA and CDR2 YSYEKL. V trimming: 4 bases; J trimming: 2 bases; junction bases outside the gene matches: 2. This CDR3 has 14 residues. The CDR3 DNA follows: TGCGCCAGCAGCCTCCAGGGGGCCTACAATGAGCAGTTCTTC. Translated: CASSLQGAYNEQFF.

This clonotype was recorded at least ten times. The chain employs TRBV2 and TRBJ2-1; 11 bases line up with TRBD2. The CDR3 length is 15 residues. CDR1 is SNHLY, CDR2 FYNNEI, per germline. V was pared by 3 bases and J by 6 bases, with 4 bases of the junction left unmatched. CDR3 loop: CASSDGLAGGNEQFF. Written as DNA, the CDR3 is TGTGCCAGCAGTGACGGGCTAGCGGGAGGCAATGAGCAGTTCTTC.

CDR3 DNA: TGTGCCAGCAGGGACGGGACAGACAATCAGCCCCAGCATTTT. Its protein product is CASRDGTDNQPQHF. The chain is built from TRBV3-1 and TRBJ1-5; 7 nucleotides agree with TRBD1. After removal of 6 bases from V and 3 bases from J, the junction contained 5 bases not matched to a gene. The CDR3 length is 14 residues. CDR1 and CDR2 from the germline V gene are LGHDT and YNNKEL (reference sequence).

This clonotype came up a few times. The chain employs TRBV28 and TRBJ2-6; perhaps D is TRBD1 or TRBD2 (5 bases each). This CDR3 is 18 amino acids long. The V gene's germline CDR1 is MDHEN and CDR2 SYDVKM. V was clipped by 7 bases and J by 0 bases, with 19 bases between them. The CDR3 protein is CASKTGRTTTSGANVLTF. The CDR3 DNA follows: TGTGCCAGCAAGACGGGACGGACGACTACCTCTGGGGCCAACGTCCTGACTTTC. The whole variable domain, filled in from reference TRBV28 and TRBJ2-6, reads DVKVTQSSRYLVKRTGEKVFLECVQDMDHENMFWYRQDPGLGLRLIYFSYDVKMKEKGDIPEGYSVSREKKERFSLILESASTNQTSMYLCASKTGRTTTSGANVLTFGAGSRLTVL.

A word on this clonotype: A junction end diverges from the germline sequence, so it may reflect a read error. This chain joins TRBV28 and TRBJ2-7; tentative D call: TRBD2 (5 bases). Germline CDR1 is MDHEN and CDR2 is SYDVKM. This CDR3 contains 14 residues. In nucleotides, the CDR3 is TGTGCCAGCAGCAAGACTACAAACTCCTACGGGCAGTACTTC. Translating gives CASSKTTNSYGQYF.

This clonotype was recorded many times. The V and J genes are TRBV12-3 or TRBV12-4 and TRBJ2-4, with 8 bases fitting TRBD1. The V gene end was trimmed by 5 bases and the J gene end by 5 bases; junction bases not matched to a gene: 5. The CDR3 sequence is 14 residues long. CDR3 sequence: CASSAQTGENIQYF. As DNA, the CDR3 is TGTGCCAGCAGTGCACAGACAGGGGAAAACATTCAGTACTTC.

This chain connects TRBV7-9 to TRBJ1-2; 12 positions match TRBD1. The CDR3 covers 17 residues. Germline V gene sequence: CDR1 SEHNR, CDR2 FQNEAQ (reference sequence). V shed 5 bases, J shed 4 bases, and the junction held 11 bases outside the gene matches. The CDR3 coding sequence is TGTGCCAGCAGCGGGGGAGGGACAGGGGGCCTTCGCTATGGCTACACCTTC. Translating gives CASSGGGTGGLRYGYTF.

The genes are TRBV27 and TRBJ1-4; no reliable D call. Germline loops: CDR1 MNHEY, CDR2 SMNVEV (reference sequence). The CDR3 totals 14 residues. Trimming left V 2 bases short and J 7 bases short, with 11 bases between. CDR3 region: CASSLVGFREKLFF. The CDR3 DNA reads TGTGCCAGCAGTTTAGTAGGGTTTCGTGAAAAACTGTTTTTT.

This clonotype was seen more than once but under ten times. The V and J genes are TRBV24-1 and TRBJ2-1; no firm D call. Germline V gives CDR1 KGHDR, CDR2 SFDVKD. This CDR3 is 13 amino acids long. V was cut by 0 bases and J by 9 bases, with 8 bases left in between. The CDR3, as DNA: TGTGCCACCAGTGATTTGTTATGGAGTGAGCAGTTCTTC. This sequence encodes CATSDLLWSEQFF.

This clonotype was found a few times. The rearrangement uses TRBV11-1 and TRBJ2-3, with TRBD2 matching 8 bases. Germline V gene data show CDR1 as SGHAT and CDR2 as FQDESV (reference sequence). The V segment lost 2 bases and the J segment 0 bases; nucleotides outside the gene matches: 16. This CDR3 contains 20 residues. Here the CDR3 reads CASSLWRGTGTRNSTDTQYF. The CDR3 coding sequence is TGTGCCAGCAGCTTATGGCGCGGGACCGGGACTAGAAATAGCACAGATACGCAGTATTTT.

The rearrangement links TRBV6-6 to TRBJ1-1; no clear D gene. The CDR3 spans 13 residues. V lost 6 bases and J 1 base, leaving 9 bases between the germline ends. In germline, CDR1 is MNHNY, CDR2 SVGAGI (reference sequence). CDR3 protein: CASSSARNTEAFF. The DNA for the CDR3 is TGTGCCAGCAGCTCAGCGAGGAACACTGAAGCTTTCTTT.

The chain links TRBV7-2 to TRBJ2-6, with D perhaps TRBD1 or TRBD2 (5 bases each). The CDR3 loop spans 18 amino acids. Germline values: CDR1 SGHTA, CDR2 FQGNSA. With 0 bases removed from V and 4 bases from J, the gap between germline ends came to 16 bases. DNA for the CDR3: TGTGCCAGCAGCTTAGCTCCGGGACGGCTTGCGGGGGCCAACGTCCTGACTTTC. Protein: CASSLAPGRLAGANVLTF. Filled out from reference TRBV7-2 and TRBJ2-6, the complete variable domain reads GAGVSQSPSNKVTEKGKDVELRCDPISGHTALYWYRQSLGQGLEFLIYFQGNSAPDKSGLPSDRFSAERTGGSVSTLTIQRTQQEDSAVYLCASSLAPGRLAGANVLTFGAGSRLTVL.

There are a few counts of this clonotype. The V gene is TRBV20-1, the J gene TRBJ2-7; weak D call: TRBD2 (6 bases). The germline V gene has CDR1 DFQATT and CDR2 SNEGSKA (reference sequence). Trimming took 2 bases from V and 0 from J, leaving 17 bases between them. This CDR3 spans 16 amino acids. The CDR3 nucleotides are TGCAGTGCTAGAAGCACGAGTAGCGGAATCTCCTACGAGCAGTACTTC. As protein: CSARSTSSGISYEQYF.

The chain couples TRBV21-1 to TRBJ2-5; the table's TRBD1 call for D was not verified on the DNA. TRBV21-1 is annotated as a pseudogene. The CDR3 is 16 amino acids. This chain's CDR3 is CASSTPRDRTQETQYF. The CDR3 DNA reads TGTGCCAGCAGCACCCCCCGGGACAGGACTCAAGAGACCCAGTACTTC.